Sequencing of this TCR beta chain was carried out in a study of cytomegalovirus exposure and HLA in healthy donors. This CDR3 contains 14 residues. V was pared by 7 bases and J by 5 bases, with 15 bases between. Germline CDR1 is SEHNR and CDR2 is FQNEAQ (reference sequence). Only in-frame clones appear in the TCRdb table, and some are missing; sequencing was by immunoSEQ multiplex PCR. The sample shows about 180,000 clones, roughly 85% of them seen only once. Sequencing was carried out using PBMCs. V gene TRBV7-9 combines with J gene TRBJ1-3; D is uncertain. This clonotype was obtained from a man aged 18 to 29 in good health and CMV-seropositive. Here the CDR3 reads CASTKGGKRNTIYF. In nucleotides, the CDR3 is TGTGCCAGCACCAAGGGAGGGAAAAGAAACACCATATATTTT.